Below are 11 T cell receptor beta chains sequenced from a single sample in a study of blood T cells in healthy people across ages. A second PCR of roughly 7 to 11 cycles used a sample-barcoded 5' primer and a J-beta primer mix. MiXCR, applied by TCRdb to the 5' RACE reads, yields one record per CDR3 protein. The data contain 910,000 or so distinct CDR3 sequences, roughly 47% of them seen just once; the ten biggest clones take up over 20%. Sequencing was carried out using blood. The receptors originated from a woman aged 60 to 75 in good health.

The rearrangement links TRBV29-1 to TRBJ2-3; the D gene is possibly TRBD2 (5 bases). The CDR3 consists of 12 residues. Germline values: CDR1 SQVTM, CDR2 ANQGSEA. V gave up 7 bases and J gave up 8 bases, with 16 bases separating them. CDR3 protein: CSGGQSGSTQYF. In nucleotides, the CDR3 is TGCAGCGGAGGGCAGTCAGGAAGTACGCAGTATTTT.

The CDR3 sequence is CASSLAGINEKLFF. The DNA for the CDR3 is TGCGCCAGCAGCTTGGCCGGAATAAATGAAAAACTGTTTTTT. This chain connects TRBV5-1 to TRBJ1-4; D call uncertain. V was cut by 0 bases and J by 5 bases, with 8 bases left in between. Germline-derived CDR1 and CDR2 are SGHRS and YFSETQ. The length of the CDR3 is 14 residues.

Here the CDR3 DNA reads TGCAGCGTTGGATTGGGGTCTATTGAGCAGTTCTTC. This sequence encodes CSVGLGSIEQFF. The rearrangement links TRBV29-1 to TRBJ2-1; D is unresolved. The CDR3 length is 12 residues. Trimming removed 4 bases at V and 9 bases at J, with 13 bases between. Germline lookup yields CDR1 SQVTM and CDR2 ANQGSEA.

This rearrangement joins TRBV7-2 to TRBJ2-4, with 8 bases identical to TRBD1. The J call may not be correct, given that the DNA end is closer to TRBJ2-5. Germline-derived CDR1 and CDR2 are SGHTA and FQGNSA. The CDR3 is 14 amino acids. CDR3 nucleotides: TGTGCCAGCAGCGGGACAGGAGGGATAGGGACCCAGTACTTC. It specifies CASSGTGGIGTQYF.

Concerning this clonotype: A read error may produce the germline difference seen at one junction end. The chain recombines TRBV15 with TRBJ1-5; tentative D call: TRBD1 (5 bases). This CDR3 region has 17 residues. CDR1 and CDR2 (germline): LNHNV, YYDKDF (reference sequence). The CDR3 loop reads CATSRGKQAYSNQPLHF. The CDR3 DNA is TGTGCCACCAGCAGAGGAAAACAGGCCTATAGCAATCAGCCCCTGCATTTT.

In nucleotides, the CDR3 is TGTGCCAGCAGTCCAAGAGGATACAGGGCCAGCTCCTACGAGCAGTACTTC. Translated: CASSPRGYRASSYEQYF. The V gene is TRBV6-1, the J gene TRBJ2-7; tentatively, D is TRBD1 (6 bases). Germline CDR1 MNHNS, CDR2 SASEGT. The CDR3 length is 17 residues. V was clipped by 5 bases and J by 0 bases, with 20 bases between them.

Worth noting for this clonotype: Lacking the conserved final phenylalanine or tryptophan, this CDR3 likely reflects a read error. The rearrangement joins TRBV11-2 to TRBJ2-7, with 8 bases matching TRBD1. With V trimmed by 5 bases and J by 1 base, 4 bases remained unmatched. The CDR3 spans 14 residues. Germline V gene sequence: CDR1 SGHAT, CDR2 FQNNGV. The CDR3 DNA follows: TGTGCCAGCAGCATTACAGGGGGGTCCTACGAGCAGTACTTA. Protein: CASSITGGSYEQYL.

This clonotype showed up just once. This may come from a read error, since a much larger clone is one base off. The chain carries TRBV6-1 and TRBJ1-2; 8 bases line up with TRBD1. Germline values: CDR1 MNHNS, CDR2 SASEGT. The CDR3 runs to 18 residues. Trimming removed 8 bases from V and 7 bases from J; junction bases left unmatched: 24. This CDR3 is CASSALALGGQDYCGYTF. CDR3 coding DNA: TGTGCCAGCTCCGCCTTAGCTCTGGGGGGACAGGATTACTGTGGCTACACCTTC.

J is TRBJ1-1 and V is TRBV4-1; TRBD1 might be the D (5 bases). The CDR3 is 15 amino acids. The V end lost 2 bases, the J end lost 8 bases, and 18 bases lay between the germline ends. Germline V gene data show CDR1 as MGHRA and CDR2 as YSYEKL. The CDR3 DNA is TGCGCCAGCAGCCAAAAAACGGGGCGGGGCTCAGAAGCTTTCTTT. This encodes CASSQKTGRGSEAFF.

Remarks on this clonotype: At one of its ends the junction is not consistent with the germline gene, which may arise from a read error. The V gene is TRBV4-3, the J gene TRBJ1-5, with 11 bases lining up with TRBD1. Looked up from germline, CDR1 is LGHNA and CDR2 is YSLEER. The CDR3 contains 15 residues. The CDR3 DNA reads as TGCACCAGCAGCCAAAGGACAGGGGGCGGCCAGCCCCAGCATTTT. Protein sequence: CTSSQRTGGGQPQHF.

The chain employs TRBV28 and TRBJ2-7; possible D gene TRBD2, 5 bases. Trimming shortened V by 10 bases and J by 5 bases, and 15 bases separated the two germline ends. CDR3 length: 12 residues. Looked up from germline, CDR1 is MDHEN and CDR2 is SYDVKM. CDR3 sequence reads: CAKVFGSDEQYF. The DNA for the CDR3 is TGTGCCAAGGTATTTGGGAGCGACGAGCAGTACTTC.